This passage covers 10 T cell receptor beta chains from one sample sequenced in a study of T cell responses to AZD1222 COVID-19 vaccine. The repertoire was sequenced with immunoSEQ multiplex PCR; TCRdb's copy has only in-frame clones and lacks some. The table records 140,000 to 150,000 clones, about 93% of them present only once. The source was peripheral blood, collected on day 0 of AZD1222 vaccination. These receptors all come from an adult in good health.

The rearrangement joins TRBV18 to TRBJ1-1; possible D gene TRBD1, 5 bases. Germline V gives CDR1 KGHSH, CDR2 LQKENI. V dropped 3 bases and J dropped 4 bases, with 9 bases sitting between them. The length of the CDR3 is 13 residues. CDR3 sequence reads: CASSPQGSTEAFF. The CDR3 region has the DNA TGTGCCAGCTCACCCCAGGGATCCACTGAAGCTTTCTTT.

About this clone: Other DNA sequences in the sample encode the same CDR3. V is TRBV5-1 and J is TRBJ1-1, with 7 bases aligning to TRBD1. Germline values: CDR1 SGHRS, CDR2 YFSETQ. This CDR3 is built from 14 residues. Trimming cost V 4 bases and J 1 base; bases outside gene matches: 4. CDR3 region: CASSPGTANTEAFF. The CDR3 nucleotides read TGCGCCAGCAGCCCCGGGACAGCGAACACTGAAGCTTTCTTT.

This chain joins TRBV2 and TRBJ2-5, with TRBD2 identical over 7 bases. In germline, CDR1 is SNHLY, CDR2 FYNNEI. V dropped 0 bases and J dropped 5; count of bases not matched to a gene: 6. The CDR3 is 15 amino acids. CDR3: CASSEALWGGETQYF. Written as DNA, the CDR3 is TGTGCCAGCAGTGAAGCGCTTTGGGGGGGGGAGACCCAGTACTTC.

This clone is a singleton in its sample. The V and J genes are TRBV15 and TRBJ1-3; TRBD1 might be the D (5 bases). V gave up 1 base and J gave up 2 bases, with 6 bases separating them. The CDR3 totals 14 residues. From germline, CDR1 is LNHNV and CDR2 YYDKDF (reference sequence). The CDR3 region has the DNA TGTGCCACCAGCAGAGGGGGGACTGGAAACACCATATATTTT. It translates to CATSRGGTGNTIYF.

This clone has just one count. The J gene is TRBJ2-1, the V gene TRBV9, with a tentative D call TRBD1 (6 bases). The germline CDR1 and CDR2 sequences are SGDLS and YYNGEE. Trimming took off 0 bases at V and 7 bases at J, with 14 bases between the two ends. This CDR3 region has 15 residues. CDR3 in amino acids: CASSVGLAQGNEQFF. DNA for the CDR3: TGTGCCAGCAGCGTAGGGCTAGCCCAGGGGAATGAGCAGTTCTTC.

This clone showed up just a few times. J is TRBJ2-2 and V is TRBV5-1, with D perhaps assigned TRBD1 or TRBD2 (5 bases each). CDR1 and CDR2 (germline): SGHRS, YFSETQ. Trimming took 5 bases from V and 4 from J, leaving 9 bases between them. CDR3 length: 13 residues. This CDR3 reads CASRRDPTGELFF. The CDR3 DNA reads as TGCGCCAGCAGACGGGACCCCACCGGGGAGCTGTTTTTT. Complete variable domain (other parts from reference TRBV5-1 and TRBJ2-2): KAGVTQTPRYLIKTRGQQVTLSCSPISGHRSVSWYQQTPGQGLQFLFEYFSETQRNKGNFPGRFSGRQFSNSRSEMNVSTLELGDSALYLCASRRDPTGELFFGEGSRLTVL.

This chain connects TRBV6-5 to TRBJ1-5; D possibly corresponds to TRBD1 (5 bases). CDR3 length equals 13 residues. Trimming pared 8 bases from V and 3 bases from J, leaving 11 bases between. The V gene's germline CDR1 is MNHEY and CDR2 SVGAGI. The CDR3, as DNA: TGTGCCAGCTCAGGGCGGAACAATCAGCCCCAGCATTTT. Its protein is CASSGRNNQPQHF.

The rearrangement uses TRBV19 and TRBJ1-4; D is undetermined. The CDR3 covers 16 residues. Trimming removed 2 bases from V and 11 bases from J, with 21 bases in between. CDR1 is LNHDA, CDR2 SQIVND, per germline (reference sequence). The CDR3 reads CASSIFRAGLVKKLFF. In nucleotides, the CDR3 is TGTGCCAGTAGTATATTTAGGGCAGGTCTTGTGAAGAAACTGTTTTTT.

The rearrangement links TRBV3-1 (or the pseudogene TRBV3-2) to TRBJ1-5; D is unclear. The germline V and J ends were trimmed by 0 bases and 0 bases, with 3 bases remaining between them. Germline V gene data show CDR1 as LGHDT and CDR2 as YNNKEL (reference sequence). This CDR3 spans 14 amino acids. CDR3 protein: CASSQDLSNQPQHF. The CDR3 DNA reads TGTGCCAGCAGCCAAGATCTTAGCAATCAGCCCCAGCATTTT.

The J gene is TRBJ1-2, the V gene TRBV28; the D is unclear. This CDR3 comprises 12 residues. V lost 3 bases to trimming and J lost 8 bases, with 10 bases between them. The germline V gene has CDR1 MDHEN and CDR2 SYDVKM. CDR3 sequence: CASSFTGLGYTF. The CDR3 region has the DNA TGTGCCAGCAGTTTCACCGGGCTCGGCTACACCTTC.